The 2 T cell receptor beta chains below all came from one sample that was sequenced in a study of blood T cell repertoires in COVID-19. Sequencing used immunoSEQ multiplex PCR; TCRdb keeps in-frame clones, though not all of them. The table includes 200,000 to 250,000 clones, roughly 87% detected once. The sequenced material came from PBMCs or T cells enriched from blood (not recorded which). All receptors derive from a woman younger than 45 with acute COVID-19.

This rearrangement joins TRBV2 to TRBJ2-2; 8 positions agree with TRBD2. V lost 2 bases, J lost 3 bases, and 8 bases stayed unmatched. Looked up from germline, CDR1 is SNHLY and CDR2 is FYNNEI. This CDR3 has 17 residues. CDR3: CASSEKAGGPYTGELFF. Here the CDR3 DNA reads TGTGCCAGCAGTGAAAAGGCGGGGGGCCCTTACACCGGGGAGCTGTTTTTT.

The chain combines TRBV19 with TRBJ2-5; TRBD2 aligns across 12 bases. V was clipped by 1 base and J by 5 bases; unmatched bases: 5. Germline V lookup: CDR1 LNHDA, CDR2 SQIVND (reference sequence). The CDR3 runs to 16 residues. DNA for the CDR3: TGTGCCAGTAGTATAGTTCTAGCGGGGGGGCTTGAGACCCAGTACTTC. It specifies CASSIVLAGGLETQYF.